This T cell receptor beta chain was identified during a study of CD8 T cells in ankylosing spondylitis. Findings and limits, study-wide: As reported, disease-linked clones showed significant enrichment in matched ankylosing spondylitis synovial fluid.

The authors made TCR beta libraries by quantitative 5'-RACE with molecular barcodes. Via MiXCR, TCRdb re-called the 5' RACE reads, giving one row per CDR3 protein. The profile shows about 310,000 distinct CDR3 sequences, around 20% of them singletons. This clonotype has ten or more counts. Its target is not known. Sequences were obtained from blood, either unsorted or a sorted T cell fraction (not recorded which). This clonotype was obtained from a female donor with ankylosing spondylitis or in good health (not recorded which).

The CDR3 DNA follows: TGCAGTGCTGCCCGACAGGGCCCGGGAGGCACAGATACGCAGTATTTT. Amino acid sequence: CSAARQGPGGTDTQYF. The chain joins TRBV20-1 to TRBJ2-3; D possibly corresponds to TRBD1 (7 bases). The CDR3 spans 16 residues. Germline values: CDR1 DFQATT, CDR2 SNEGSKA (reference sequence). V was cut by 5 bases and J by 1 base, with 19 bases left in between.